The clone carrying this T cell receptor beta chain counts as medium-sized. Its antigen is unknown. The sample comes from a study of spatial heterogeneity in lung cancer. On the study more broadly: Matched bulk RNA-seq provided a T cell module score, and TCR transcript counts in tumor regions correlated strongly with it. There were, on average, more than 9.5 raw-read appearances for each unique TCR and UMI combination.

Carried by each TCR cDNA molecule was a unique molecular identifier. One entry per CDR3 protein, called by TCRdb with MiXCR from the 5' RACE reads. In the table there are roughly 2,000 distinct CDR3 sequences, 15% of which are singletons. Time point: sample taken at primary tumor resection. General study points: In tumors, expanded intratumoral alpha and beta TCR counts tracked mutation counts.

Germline V gives CDR1 GTSNPN, CDR2 SVGIG (reference sequence). J gave up 2 bases and V 4 bases, and 7 bases lay outside the gene matches. This CDR3 has 15 amino acids. The sample here was lung tumor tissue, taken at surgery. The genes are TRBV30 and TRBJ2-5, with 10 positions matching TRBD2. This receptor was identified in a male donor with early-stage non-small cell lung cancer. The CDR3 reads CAWTGTSALQETQYF. The CDR3, as DNA: TGTGCCTGGACCGGGACTAGCGCATTACAAGAGACCCAGTACTTC.